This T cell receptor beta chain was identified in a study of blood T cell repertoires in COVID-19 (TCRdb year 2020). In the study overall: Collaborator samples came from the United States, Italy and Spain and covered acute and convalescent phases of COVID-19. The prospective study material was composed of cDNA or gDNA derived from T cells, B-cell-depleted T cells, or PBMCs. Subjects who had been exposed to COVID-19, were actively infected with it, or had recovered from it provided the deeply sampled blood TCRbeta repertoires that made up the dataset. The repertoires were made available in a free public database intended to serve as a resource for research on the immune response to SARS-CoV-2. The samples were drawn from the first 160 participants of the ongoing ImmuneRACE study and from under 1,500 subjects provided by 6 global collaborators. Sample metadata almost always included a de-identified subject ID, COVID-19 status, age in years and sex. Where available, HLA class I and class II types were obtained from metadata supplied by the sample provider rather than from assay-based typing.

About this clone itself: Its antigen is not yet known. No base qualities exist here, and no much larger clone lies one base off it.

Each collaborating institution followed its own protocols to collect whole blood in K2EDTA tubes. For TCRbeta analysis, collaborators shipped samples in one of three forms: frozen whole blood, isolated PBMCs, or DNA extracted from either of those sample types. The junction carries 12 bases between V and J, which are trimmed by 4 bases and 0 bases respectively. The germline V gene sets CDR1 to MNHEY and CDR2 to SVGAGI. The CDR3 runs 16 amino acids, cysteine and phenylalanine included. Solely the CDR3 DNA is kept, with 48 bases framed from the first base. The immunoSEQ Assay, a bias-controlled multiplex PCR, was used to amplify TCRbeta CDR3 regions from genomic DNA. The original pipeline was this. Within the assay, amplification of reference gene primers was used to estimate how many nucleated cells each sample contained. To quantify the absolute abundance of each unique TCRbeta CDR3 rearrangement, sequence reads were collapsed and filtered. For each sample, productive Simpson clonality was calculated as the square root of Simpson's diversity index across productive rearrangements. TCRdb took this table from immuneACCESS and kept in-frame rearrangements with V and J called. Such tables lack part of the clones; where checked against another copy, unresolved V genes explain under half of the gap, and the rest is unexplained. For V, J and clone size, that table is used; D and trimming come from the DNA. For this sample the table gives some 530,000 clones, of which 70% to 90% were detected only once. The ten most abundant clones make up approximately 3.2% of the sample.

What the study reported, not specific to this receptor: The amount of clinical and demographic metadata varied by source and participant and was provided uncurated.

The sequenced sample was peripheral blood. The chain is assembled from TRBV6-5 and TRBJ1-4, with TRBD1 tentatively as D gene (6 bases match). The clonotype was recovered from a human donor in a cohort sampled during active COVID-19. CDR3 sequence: CASSSKGVATNEKLFF. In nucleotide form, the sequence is TGTGCCAGCAGTTCCAAGGGGGTCGCAACTAATGAAAAACTGTTTTTT.